Presented here are 20 T cell receptor beta chains from one specimen sequenced in a study of blood T cells in healthy people across ages. With a J-beta primer mix and a sample-barcoded 5' primer, a second PCR ran about 7 to 12 cycles. One entry per CDR3 protein results from TCRdb running MiXCR on the 5' RACE reads. The sample lists about 730,000 distinct CDR3 sequences, roughly 41% occurring once. Source material: blood. These receptors originate from a woman aged 60 to 75 in good health.

The CDR3 is CASSLDGTGLDTDTQYF. The CDR3 DNA is TGCGCCAGCAGCTTGGACGGGACAGGGTTGGACACAGATACGCAGTATTTT. This chain joins TRBV5-1 and TRBJ2-3, with TRBD1 identical over 9 bases. The V gene's germline CDR1 is SGHRS and CDR2 YFSETQ. Trimming at V came to 0 bases and at J to 2 bases, leaving 7 bases not matched to a gene. The CDR3 is 17 amino acids. The full variable domain, its missing parts supplied by reference TRBV5-1 and TRBJ2-3, is KAGVTQTPRYLIKTRGQQVTLSCSPISGHRSVSWYQQTPGQGLQFLFEYFSETQRNKGNFPGRFSGRQFSNSRSEMNVSTLELGDSALYLCASSLDGTGLDTDTQYFGPGTRLTVL.

This chain joins TRBV6-6 and TRBJ1-4; D perhaps matches TRBD1 (5 bases). The V and J ends lost 6 bases and 4 bases respectively, with 18 bases between them. Germline V gene data show CDR1 as MNHNY and CDR2 as SVGAGI (reference sequence). This CDR3 spans 16 amino acids. CDR3 residues: CASSSPAGRGNEKLFF. The CDR3 region has the DNA TGTGCCAGCAGCTCGCCTGCGGGACGGGGTAATGAAAAACTGTTTTTT.

In its sample, this clonotype was seen many times. This rearrangement joins TRBV4-1 to TRBJ2-7; possibly TRBD2 for D (6 bases). Germline CDR1 and CDR2: MGHRA and YSYEKL. This CDR3 contains 14 residues. V was cut by 0 bases and J by 6 bases, with 12 bases left in between. CDR3 sequence reads: CASSQDMMGGEQYF. CDR3 DNA sequence: TGCGCCAGCAGCCAAGATATGATGGGAGGCGAGCAGTACTTC.

In DNA form, the CDR3 reads TGTGCCAGCAGTTTGTTCGATAATAAAGCCAAAAACATTCAGTACTTC. It yields the protein CASSLFDNKAKNIQYF. This chain links TRBV28 with TRBJ2-4; no reliable D call. Trimming took 3 bases from V and 0 from J, leaving 12 bases between them. Germline CDR1 MDHEN, CDR2 SYDVKM. The CDR3 length is 16 residues.

Only a few counts were recorded for this clonotype. The V and J genes are TRBV20-1 and TRBJ2-5, with 11 nucleotides matching TRBD2. The J segment lost 1 base and the V segment lost 5 bases, leaving 9 bases of the junction unmatched. This CDR3 comprises 16 residues. Germline loops: CDR1 DFQATT, CDR2 SNEGSKA (reference sequence). The chain's CDR3 is CSALTSGKVRQETQYF. CDR3 coding DNA: TGCAGTGCTCTGACTAGCGGGAAAGTTCGCCAAGAGACCCAGTACTTC.

The V gene is TRBV12-3 or TRBV12-4, the J gene TRBJ1-1; 10 bases are shared with TRBD1. V was pared by 5 bases and J by 6 bases, with 6 bases of the junction left unmatched. This CDR3 region has 14 residues. The CDR3 DNA follows: TGTGCCAGCAGTAAGACAGGGGGCGTCTCTGAAGCTTTCTTT. Residues: CASSKTGGVSEAFF.

This chain joins TRBV13 and TRBJ1-1; 8 nucleotides match TRBD1. The V gene end was trimmed by 3 bases and the J gene end by 13 bases; junction bases not matched to a gene: 13. The CDR3 extends over 14 amino acids. Germline-derived CDR1 and CDR2 are PRHDT and FYEKMQ (reference sequence). CDR3 in DNA: TGTGCCAGCAGCTTTAGGACAGGGCCGATTGGGGTTTTCTTT. Translating it yields CASSFRTGPIGVFF.

This clonotype appeared a few times. J is TRBJ2-3 and V is TRBV4-3; a possible D gene is TRBD1 (5 bases). The CDR3 runs to 14 residues. V was trimmed by 3 bases and J by 5 bases, leaving 12 bases between them. Germline CDR1 is LGHNA and CDR2 is YSLEER. CDR3 sequence reads: CASSHDRAIDTQYF. For the CDR3, the DNA is TGCGCCAGCAGCCACGACAGAGCAATAGATACGCAGTATTTT.

The rearrangement uses TRBV6-2 or TRBV6-3 and TRBJ2-2, with a tentative D call TRBD1 (6 bases). Trimming removed 2 bases from V and 0 bases from J, with 10 bases in between. The CDR3 spans 16 residues. CDR1 MNHEY and CDR2 SVGEGT come from the germline V gene. CDR3 bases: TGTGCCAGCAGTTACGGGACAATCGCGAACACCGGGGAGCTGTTTTTT. Translating it yields CASSYGTIANTGELFF.

This clonotype was detected many times. The chain uses TRBV7-9 and TRBJ2-5; D is unresolved. The CDR3 covers 13 residues. Trimming stripped 1 base from V and 3 bases from J, with 6 bases between. Per germline, CDR1 SEHNR and CDR2 FQNEAQ (reference sequence). The CDR3 loop reads CASSLDSKETQYF. The CDR3 DNA follows: TGTGCCAGCAGCTTAGATTCCAAAGAGACCCAGTACTTC.

A few counts support this clonotype. In nucleotides, the CDR3 is TGTGCCAGCTCATCAACGCTCCAGGGATTAAGCTCTGGGGCCAACGTCCTGACTTTC. This sequence encodes CASSSTLQGLSSGANVLTF. This rearrangement joins TRBV18 to TRBJ2-6; D may be TRBD1 (5 bases). The germline V gene has CDR1 KGHSH and CDR2 LQKENI. Trimming left V 5 bases short and J 0 bases short, with 20 bases between. The CDR3 extends over 19 amino acids.

V and J are TRBV3-1 and TRBJ2-7; 7 nucleotides agree with TRBD1. With the DNA end fitting TRBJ2-4 better, the J assignment may be wrong. This CDR3 is 18 amino acids long. Looked up from germline, CDR1 is LGHDT and CDR2 is YNNKEL (reference sequence). The CDR3 sequence is CASSQGPEGRGRWDIQYF. The CDR3 nucleotides read TGTGCCAGCAGCCAAGGCCCAGAGGGAAGGGGGCGGTGGGACATTCAGTACTTC.

This clonotype appeared a few times. This chain connects TRBV5-6 to TRBJ2-1; D is ambiguous. CDR1 SGHDT and CDR2 YYEEEE come from the germline V gene. The CDR3 extends over 13 amino acids. With 0 bases removed from V and 6 bases from J, the gap between germline ends came to 7 bases. The CDR3 DNA reads as TGTGCCAGCAGCTTGGACGATGCCAATGAGCAGTTCTTC. It is translated as CASSLDDANEQFF.

The chain uses TRBV5-1 and TRBJ2-2, with 9 bases aligning to TRBD1. V was pared by 5 bases and J by 9 bases, with 8 bases of the junction left unmatched. CDR3 size: 14 residues. CDR1 and CDR2 (germline): SGHRS, YFSETQ. CDR3 region: CASSRDRDERELFF. The CDR3 DNA sequence: TGCGCCAGCAGTAGGGACAGGGACGAAAGGGAGCTGTTTTTT.

The chain links TRBV9 to TRBJ2-3; 10 nucleotides match TRBD2. The CDR3 has 15 amino acids. V lost 3 bases to trimming and J lost 7 bases; unmatched junction nucleotides: 8. From germline, CDR1 is SGDLS and CDR2 YYNGEE. As DNA, the CDR3 is TGTGCCAGCAGCGCCCTAGCGGGAGACGGGTATACGCAGTATTTT. Translated: CASSALAGDGYTQYF. Supplemented by reference TRBV9 and TRBJ2-3, the full variable domain reads DSGVTQTPKHLITATGQRVTLRCSPRSGDLSVYWYQQSLDQGLQFLIQYYNGEERAKGNILERFSAQQFPDLHSELNLSSLELGDSALYFCASSALAGDGYTQYFGPGTRLTVL.

The rearrangement links TRBV3-1 to TRBJ2-5, with D hard to call. Germline-derived CDR1 and CDR2 are LGHDT and YNNKEL (reference sequence). This CDR3 contains 11 residues. The V end was cut by 3 bases, the J end by 5 bases, with 4 bases between. This CDR3 is CASSHWETQYF. The CDR3 nucleotides are TGTGCCAGCAGCCACTGGGAGACCCAGTACTTC.

Only a few counts were recorded for this clonotype. V and J are TRBV7-3 and TRBJ1-2; 8 nucleotides line up with TRBD1. Looked up from germline, CDR1 is SGHTA and CDR2 is FQGTGA. This CDR3 contains 14 residues. After removal of 3 bases from V and 4 bases from J, the junction contained 4 bases not matched to a gene. CDR3 nucleotides: TGTGCCAGCAGCTTTGCCGACAGGGGCTATGGCTACACCTTC. Its protein product is CASSFADRGYGYTF. Supplemented by reference TRBV7-3 and TRBJ1-2, the full variable domain reads GAGVSQTPSNKVTEKGKYVELRCDPISGHTALYWYRQSLGQGPEFLIYFQGTGAADDSGLPNDRFFAVRPEGSVSTLKIQRTERGDSAVYLCASSFADRGYGYTFGSGTRLTVV.

The V gene is TRBV9, the J gene TRBJ2-7; D is perhaps TRBD1 (6 bases). Germline CDR1 SGDLS, CDR2 YYNGEE. The CDR3 has 15 residues. V gave up 4 bases and J gave up 6 bases, with 20 bases separating them. CDR3 bases: TGTGCCAGCAGCCCCGGACAGATACCTCAGGGCGAGCAGTACTTC. This gives the protein CASSPGQIPQGEQYF.

The table lists this clonotype with a few counts. The CDR3 loop reads CASSLADRHNEQFF. The DNA for the CDR3 is TGTGCCAGCAGCTTAGCCGACAGACACAATGAGCAGTTCTTC. This sequence joins TRBV7-3 and TRBJ2-1; tentative D call: TRBD1 (5 bases). The germline V gene has CDR1 SGHTA and CDR2 FQGTGA. The CDR3 totals 14 residues. V was trimmed by 2 bases and J by 5 bases, leaving 10 bases between them.

The chain is built from TRBV28 and TRBJ2-5, with 11 bases that match TRBD2. Germline V gene data show CDR1 as MDHEN and CDR2 as SYDVKM. The length of the CDR3 is 15 residues. With 7 bases clipped from V and 4 bases from J, the junction kept 8 bases outside the gene matches. CDR3 sequence reads: CASKLAGDLGETQYF. CDR3 in DNA: TGTGCCAGCAAACTAGCGGGGGACCTGGGAGAGACCCAGTACTTC.